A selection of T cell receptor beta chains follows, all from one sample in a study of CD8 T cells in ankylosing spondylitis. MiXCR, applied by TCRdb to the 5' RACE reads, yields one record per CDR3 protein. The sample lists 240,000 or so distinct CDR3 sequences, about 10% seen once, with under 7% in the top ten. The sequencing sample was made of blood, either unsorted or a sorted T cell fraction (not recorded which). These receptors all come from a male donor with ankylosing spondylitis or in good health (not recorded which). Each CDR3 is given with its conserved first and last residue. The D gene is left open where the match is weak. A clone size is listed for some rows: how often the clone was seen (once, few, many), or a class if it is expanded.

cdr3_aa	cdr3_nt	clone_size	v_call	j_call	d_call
CSARTIAGGTYEQYF	TGCAGTGCTAGAACCATAGCGGGAGGGACCTACGAGCAGTACTTC	medium-sized	TRBV20-1	TRBJ2-7	TRBD2
CSASAVPYEQYF	TGCAGTGCTAGCGCGGTACCCTACGAGCAGTACTTC	many	TRBV20-1	TRBJ2-7	-
CASSRKGGSTDTQYF	TGTGCCAGCAGTCGCAAGGGGGGTAGCACAGATACGCAGTATTTT	many	TRBV27	TRBJ2-3	-
CASSQVGGNTEAFF	TGTGCCAGCAGCCAAGTAGGCGGCAACACTGAAGCTTTCTTT	many	TRBV4-2	TRBJ1-1	-
CASCRVEAFF	TGTGCTTCATGCAGGGTTGAAGCTTTCTTT	few	TRBV7-3	TRBJ1-1	-
CATSRRTTYNEQFF	TGTGCCACCAGCAGACGGACTACTTACAATGAGCAGTTCTTC	-	TRBV15	TRBJ2-1	-
CATSRALAGENNEQFF	TGTGCCACCAGCAGAGCGCTAGCGGGAGAAAACAATGAGCAGTTCTTC	many	TRBV15	TRBJ2-1	TRBD2
CASSPHHGVGEQFF	TGTGCCAGCAGCCCACATCACGGGGTTGGGGAGCAGTTCTTC	many	TRBV9	TRBJ2-1	-
CASRQPFQGRGNTIYF	TGTGCCAGCAGACAACCCTTTCAGGGTCGGGGAAACACCATATATTTT	few	TRBV11-2	TRBJ1-3	-
CASSFNSLNTEAFF	TGTGCCAGCAGTTTTAACAGCTTGAACACTGAAGCTTTCTTT	many	TRBV12-3/TRBV12-4	TRBJ1-1	-
CATSRDPRGRGEKLFF	TGTGCCACCAGCAGAGATCCCCGGGGGAGAGGCGAAAAACTGTTTTTT	many	TRBV15	TRBJ1-4	-
CASSITLDRGDGYTF	TGCGCCAGCAGCATCACCCTCGACAGGGGTGATGGCTACACCTTC	many	TRBV5-1	TRBJ1-2	TRBD1
CASSPMGGARRNTIYF	TGTGCCAGCAGCCCAATGGGGGGTGCCCGAAGAAACACCATATATTTT	many	TRBV11-2	TRBJ1-3	-
CASRVGTGNTDTQYF	TGTGCCAGCAGGGTAGGGACAGGGAACACAGATACGCAGTATTTT	few	TRBV28	TRBJ2-3	TRBD1
CASSPDRLSETQYF	TGTGCCAGCAGCCCTGACAGGTTATCGGAGACCCAGTACTTC	many	TRBV7-3	TRBJ2-5	-
CASSLDSQVNTEVFF	TGCGCCAGCAGCTTGGATTCACAGGTTAACACTGAAGTTTTCTTT	many	TRBV5-1	TRBJ1-1	-
CASSFIDRGDQYF	TGTGCCAGCAGCTTTATCGACAGGGGGGACCAGTACTTC	many	TRBV11-2	TRBJ2-7	TRBD1
CASSLRASGGPYNEQFF	TGCGCCAGCAGCTTGCGGGCTAGCGGGGGCCCTTACAATGAGCAGTTCTTC	many	TRBV5-1	TRBJ2-1	TRBD2
CASSFGATGELFF	TGTGCCAGCAGCTTTGGAGCAACCGGGGAGCTGTTTTTT	many	TRBV7-6	TRBJ2-2	-
CASSQTDRDNHEQYF	TGCGCCAGCAGCCAAACGGACAGGGACAACCACGAGCAGTACTTC	many	TRBV4-1	TRBJ2-7	TRBD1
CASIRGPTGELFF	TGTGCCAGCATCAGGGGCCCGACCGGGGAGCTGTTTTTT	many	TRBV6-1	TRBJ2-2	-
CSVRRSDSPEETQYF	TGCAGCGTTAGAAGGTCAGACAGCCCTGAAGAGACCCAGTACTTC	many	TRBV29-1	TRBJ2-5	-
CASSQDWPQGRRIAKNIQYF	TGTGCCAGCAGCCAAGATTGGCCCCAGGGCAGGCGTATAGCCAAAAACATTCAGTACTTC	few	TRBV3-1	TRBJ2-4	-
CASSSKSGTGRAEQFF	TGCGCCAGCAGCTCGAAATCCGGGACAGGGAGGGCTGAGCAGTTCTTC	many	TRBV5-1	TRBJ2-1	TRBD1
CALSRRRGELFF	TGCGCCCTTTCCAGACGGCGCGGGGAGCTGTTTTTT	-	TRBV20-1	TRBJ2-2	-
CATARGGDTQYF	TGTGCCACCGCGAGGGGCGGCGATACGCAGTATTTT	many	TRBV6-5	TRBJ2-3	-
CASTPGRESYNEQFF	TGTGCCAGCACCCCCGGGCGGGAGTCCTACAATGAGCAGTTCTTC	-	TRBV12-3/TRBV12-4	TRBJ2-1	TRBD2
CASSLGLTQTGMGQYF	TGTGCCAGCAGCTTAGGCCTCACTCAAACGGGAATGGGGCAGTATTTT	-	TRBV7-9	TRBJ2-3	-
CASSRGTSGANNEQFF	TGTGCCAGCTCCCGAGGGACTAGCGGGGCAAACAATGAGCAGTTCTTC	many	TRBV18	TRBJ2-1	TRBD2
CASSLAGDSSYEQYF	TGTGCCAGCAGTCTAGCGGGGGACAGCTCCTACGAGCAGTACTTC	many	TRBV6-1	TRBJ2-7	TRBD2
CASSVASGEFF	TGTGCCAGCAGTGTTGCGAGCGGGGAGTTCTTC	-	TRBV2	TRBJ2-1	TRBD2
CASSTTSGSTDTQYF	TGTGCCAGCAGTACGACTAGCGGCAGCACAGATACGCAGTATTTT	-	TRBV2	TRBJ2-3	TRBD2
CSAPTGGRETQYF	TGCAGTGCTCCCACAGGGGGTCGGGAGACCCAGTACTTC	many	TRBV20-1	TRBJ2-5	TRBD1
CASTSGPGDYGYTF	TGCGCCAGCACCTCTGGGCCCGGCGACTATGGCTACACCTTC	-	TRBV5-1	TRBJ1-2	-
CATSDLRWGGDTQYF	TGTGCCACCAGTGATTTGAGGTGGGGGGGAGATACGCAGTATTTT	many	TRBV24-1	TRBJ2-3	TRBD2
CASSLLAGDYEQYF	TGTGCCAGCAGCTTACTAGCGGGAGATTACGAGCAGTACTTC	-	TRBV7-9	TRBJ2-7	TRBD2
CASSPGTSPYNEQFF	TGCGCCAGCAGCCCCGGGACTAGTCCCTACAATGAGCAGTTCTTC	many	TRBV5-1	TRBJ2-1	TRBD2
CASSQDPNNPQETQYF	TGCGCCAGCAGCCAAGATCCCAACAACCCACAAGAGACCCAGTACTTC	many	TRBV4-1	TRBJ2-5	-
CASSLGNTAYEQYF	TGCGCCAGCAGCTTGGGTAACACGGCCTACGAGCAGTACTTC	-	TRBV5-1	TRBJ2-7	-
CSARDDLALGTDTQYF	TGCAGTGCTAGAGATGATCTAGCCCTGGGAACAGATACGCAGTATTTT	many	TRBV20-1	TRBJ2-3	-
CSIGHTIYEQYF	TGCAGCATTGGTCACACAATCTACGAGCAGTACTTC	-	TRBV29-1	TRBJ2-7	-
CSANAGFWDEQYF	TGCAGTGCTAATGCGGGATTTTGGGACGAGCAGTACTTC	many	TRBV20-1	TRBJ2-7	-
CSVHRALSTEAFF	TGCAGCGTTCACAGGGCTTTGAGCACTGAAGCTTTCTTT	many	TRBV29-1	TRBJ1-1	-
CASSWFMRERGTDTQYF	TGTGCCAGCAGCTGGTTTATGCGGGAAAGAGGCACAGATACGCAGTATTTT	many	TRBV11-2	TRBJ2-3	-
CSALRAGVGEQFF	TGCAGTGCTCTCCGGGCAGGGGTTGGTGAGCAGTTCTTC	few	TRBV20-1	TRBJ2-1	-
CASSLSGHSNQPQHF	TGTGCCAGCAGTTTATCAGGCCATAGCAATCAGCCCCAGCATTTT	few	TRBV28	TRBJ1-5	-
CASSLGSQGYEQFF	TGTGCCAGCAGCTTAGGAAGTCAGGGCTATGAGCAGTTCTTC	-	TRBV7-3	TRBJ2-1	-
CSARGLAETYEQYF	TGCAGTGCTAGAGGACTAGCAGAAACTTACGAGCAGTACTTC	few	TRBV20-1	TRBJ2-7	TRBD2
CASSRGLVDTQYF	TGTGCCAGCAGCCGGGGCCTCGTAGATACGCAGTATTTT	many	TRBV7-3	TRBJ2-3	-
CASSGRDRNTEAFF	TGCGCCAGCAGCGGGAGGGACAGGAACACTGAAGCTTTCTTT	many	TRBV5-1	TRBJ1-1	TRBD1
CASSLGGTGDSNYGYTF	TGCGCCAGCAGCTTGGGAGGGACAGGGGATTCTAACTATGGCTACACCTTC	few	TRBV5-1	TRBJ1-2	TRBD1
CASSVQQNIQYF	TGTGCCAGCAGTGTTCAGCAAAACATTCAGTACTTC	few	TRBV2	TRBJ2-4	-
CSASPRGLGNTIYF	TGCAGTGCCAGCCCAAGGGGTCTTGGAAACACCATATATTTT	many	TRBV20-1	TRBJ1-3	-
CASTTRGGRGGLNTEAFF	TGTGCCAGCACTACCCGCGGGGGCCGGGGCGGCCTGAACACTGAAGCTTTCTTT	many	TRBV12-3/TRBV12-4	TRBJ1-1	-
CSARVTSGHKNEQYF	TGCAGTGCTAGAGTGACTAGCGGGCATAAAAACGAGCAGTACTTC	-	TRBV20-1	TRBJ2-7	TRBD2
CSARGQSTEAFF	TGCAGTGCCCGCGGGCAGAGCACTGAAGCTTTCTTT	many	TRBV20-1	TRBJ1-1	-
CASWDPNTGELFF	TGCGCCAGCTGGGACCCGAACACCGGGGAGCTGTTTTTT	many	TRBV5-1	TRBJ2-2	-
CASSPLRWGAEQPQHF	TGTGCCAGCAGCCCCCTAAGGTGGGGGGCCGAGCAGCCCCAGCATTTT	-	TRBV12-3/TRBV12-4	TRBJ1-5	-
CASSLDLRNATNEKLFF	TGTGCCAGCAGCTTAGATCTCCGGAATGCAACTAATGAAAAACTGTTTTTT	few	TRBV11-3	TRBJ1-4	-